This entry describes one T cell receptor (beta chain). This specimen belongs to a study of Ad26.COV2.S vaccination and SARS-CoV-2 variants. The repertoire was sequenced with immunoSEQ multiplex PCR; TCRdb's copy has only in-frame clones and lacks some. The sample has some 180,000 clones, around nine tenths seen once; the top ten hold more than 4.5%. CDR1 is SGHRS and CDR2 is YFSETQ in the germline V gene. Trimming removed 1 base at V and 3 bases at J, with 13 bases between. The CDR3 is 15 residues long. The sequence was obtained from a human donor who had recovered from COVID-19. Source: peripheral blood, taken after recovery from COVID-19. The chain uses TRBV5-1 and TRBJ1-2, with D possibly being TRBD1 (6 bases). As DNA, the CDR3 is TGCGCCAGCAGCTTGTGGGGGGCCCAGGACTATGGCTACACCTTC. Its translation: CASSLWGAQDYGYTF.